This T cell receptor beta chain was obtained from a study of T cell repertoires in cytomegalovirus infection (dated by TCRdb to between 2018 and 2021). Study-level background: Donor HLA type was relevant to the analysis, because carriage of CMV infection together with the matching HLA type was indicated by public TCR beta signatures.

This clonotype was observed a handful of times. Its antigen remains undetermined. No base-level quality is on record; no much larger clone is a single base apart. From the germline V gene, CDR1 is SGHVS and CDR2 is FNYEAQ. The CDR3 starts with the cysteine, ends with the phenylalanine, and has 15 residues. Only the CDR3 region is kept as DNA, spanning 45 bases read in frame from base 1. The germline ends are 17 bases apart after V is trimmed by 6 bases and J by 8 bases. What the work shows at the level of the full study, not this receptor alone: The ex vivo response was dominated by HLA-C-restricted CMV-specific TCR beta clonotypes, and the single most frequent clonotype in two of eight donors was supplied by these HLA-C-restricted clonotypes. In both this cohort and an independent cohort of 352 donors, the cumulative frequency of public TCR beta family members distinguished carriers of CMV infection plus the relevant HLA type.

The data were produced on an Illumina HiSeq 1500. The public reads were quality trimmed at Q25 with fastp and then assembled into clones with MiXCR by TCRdb, keeping productive beta chains. Rows matching on CDR3 protein sequence are summarized as one entry with the most common DNA and genes. The sample contains some 150,000 distinct CDR3 sequences, about 20% of them found a single time. 9.5% to 13% of the sample is held by the ten biggest clonotypes. Sequenced sample: PBMCs. The clonotype comes from a human donor in good health (CMV status not recorded). Some clones in this sample may be carry-over from other donors' samples. This chain is built from TRBV7-6 and TRBJ1-6, with a tentative D gene TRBD1 over 5 matching bases. The DNA sequence follows: TGTGCCAGCAGTATTCAGGGTGCGGCGGATTCACCCCTCCACTTT. Protein translation: CASSIQGAADSPLHF.